This is a list of T cell receptor beta chains from one sample in a study of T cell changes during pregnancy in multiple sclerosis. Assay: immunoSEQ multiplex PCR; the TCRdb copy retains only in-frame clones and omits some. This sample has around 42,000 clones, with 75% to 95% found just once. The material sequenced was CD4+ T cells from peripheral blood mononuclear cells, taken after pregnancy. These receptors were collected from a female donor in good health, enrolled as a control in a pregnancy study. The CDR3 runs from the conserved cysteine through the conserved F or W. A D gene is named only where the DNA matches it firmly. Not every row has a clone size; where given, it reads once, few, many or a size class.

abundance | j_gene | len | v_gene | d_gene | CDR3aa | CDR3nt
NA | TRBJ1-5 | 15 | TRBV11-2 | NA | CASSLGRGGGQPQHF | TGTGCCAGCAGCCTCGGACGGGGGGGAGGTCAGCCCCAGCATTTT
NA | TRBJ2-3 | 15 | TRBV28 | TRBD2 | CASSLGLAGTDTQYF | TGTGCCAGCAGTTTAGGACTAGCGGGAACAGATACGCAGTATTTT
NA | TRBJ2-2 | 15 | TRBV4-1 | TRBD2 | CATKVAGGPGGELFF | TGCGCCACAAAGGTAGCGGGAGGGCCCGGCGGGGAGCTGTTTTTT
NA | TRBJ2-2 | 17 | TRBV27 | TRBD2 | CASSWGLAGVNTGELFF | TGTGCCAGCAGTTGGGGACTAGCGGGGGTGAACACCGGGGAGCTGTTTTTT
medium-sized | TRBJ2-1 | 15 | TRBV4-2 | TRBD2 | CASSQGTSGSDEQFF | TGTGCCAGCAGCCAAGGGACTAGCGGGAGCGATGAGCAGTTCTTC
NA | TRBJ2-3 | 12 | TRBV7-2 | NA | CASSPRGDTQYF | TGTGCCAGCAGCCCGAGGGGGGATACGCAGTATTTT
NA | TRBJ1-2 | 14 | TRBV29-1 | TRBD1 | CSVSETGGRDGYTF | TGCAGCGTCTCAGAGACAGGGGGTAGAGATGGCTACACCTTC
NA | TRBJ1-5 | 13 | TRBV4-1 | NA | CASSQDNNQPQHF | TGCGCCAGCAGCCAAGACAACAATCAGCCCCAGCATTTT
NA | TRBJ1-4 | 14 | TRBV7-9 | TRBD1 | CASSPDRVTEKLFF | TGTGCCAGCAGCCCCGACAGGGTTACAGAAAAACTGTTTTTT
once | TRBJ2-5 | 15 | TRBV4-1 | NA | CASSQDSGSKETQYF | TGCGCCAGCAGCCAAGATTCGGGATCCAAAGAGACCCAGTACTTC
NA | TRBJ1-2 | 12 | TRBV28 | NA | CASSLGNYGYTF | TGTGCCAGCAGTTTGGGCAACTATGGCTACACCTTC
NA | TRBJ2-7 | 14 | TRBV28 | NA | CASSTYGRGNEQYF | TGTGCCAGCAGTACCTACGGGAGAGGAAACGAGCAGTACTTC
once | TRBJ2-6 | 18 | TRBV7-9 | TRBD1 | CASSLRGQGPSGANVLTF | TGTGCCAGCAGCTTAAGGGGACAGGGACCCTCTGGGGCCAACGTCCTGACTTTC
NA | TRBJ1-4 | 14 | TRBV30 | TRBD1 | CAWSKTGAMGKLFF | TGTGCCTGGAGTAAGACAGGGGCGATGGGAAAACTGTTTTTT
NA | TRBJ2-7 | 16 | TRBV5-6 | TRBD2 | CASSRYRGGETGEQYF | TGTGCCAGCAGCCGATATCGGGGGGGAGAAACGGGAGAGCAGTACTTC